This TCR beta chain was recovered during a study of T cells in Graves' hyperthyroidism and ophthalmopathy. This clonotype has ten or more counts. The source material, RNA transcripts, was used to amplify TCR beta CDR3 regions. The HTBI primer set drove a first-round RT-PCR of the TCR CDR3. Each CDR3 protein gets one entry after TCRdb re-called the multiplex PCR reads with MiXCR. The sample contains 450,000 to 500,000 distinct CDR3 sequences, 22% of which appear only once. CDR1 is LGHDT, CDR2 YNNKEL, per germline (reference sequence). V was cut by 4 bases and J by 2 bases, with 17 bases left in between. There are 16 residues in the CDR3.

The clonotype was recovered from a woman aged 70-85 years with Graves' ophthalmopathy. The sequenced sample was blood. V and J are TRBV3-1 and TRBJ1-1; possibly TRBD1 for D (6 bases). CDR3 in DNA: TGTGCCAGCAGCCCTAAGTCGGACAGTATTAACACTGAAGCTTTCTTT. Encoded protein: CASSPKSDSINTEAFF.